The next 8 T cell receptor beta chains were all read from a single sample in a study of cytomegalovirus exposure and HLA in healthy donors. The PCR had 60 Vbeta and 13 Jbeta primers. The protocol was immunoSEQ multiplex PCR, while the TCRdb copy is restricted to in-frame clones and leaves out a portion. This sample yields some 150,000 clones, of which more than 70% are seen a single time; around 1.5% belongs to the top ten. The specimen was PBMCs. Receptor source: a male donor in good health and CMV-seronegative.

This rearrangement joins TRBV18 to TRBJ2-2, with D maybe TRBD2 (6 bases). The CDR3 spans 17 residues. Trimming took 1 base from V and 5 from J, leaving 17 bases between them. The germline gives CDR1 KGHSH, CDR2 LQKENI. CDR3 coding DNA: TGTGCCAGCTCACCACGGTCGGGCGGGGAGAGGACCGGGGAGCTGTTTTTT. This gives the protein CASSPRSGGERTGELFF. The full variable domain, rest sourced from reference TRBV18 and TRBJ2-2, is NAGVMQNPRHLVRRRGQEARLRCSPMKGHSHVYWYRQLPEEGLKFMVYLQKENIIDESGMPKERFSAEFPKEGPSILRIQQVVRGDSAAYFCASSPRSGGERTGELFFGEGSRLTVL.

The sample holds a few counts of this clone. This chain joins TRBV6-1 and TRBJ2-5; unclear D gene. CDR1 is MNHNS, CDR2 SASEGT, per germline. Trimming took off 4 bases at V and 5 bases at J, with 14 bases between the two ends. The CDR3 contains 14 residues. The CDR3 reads CASSVGSYLETQYF. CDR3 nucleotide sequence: TGTGCCAGCAGTGTGGGCTCTTATTTGGAGACCCAGTACTTC.

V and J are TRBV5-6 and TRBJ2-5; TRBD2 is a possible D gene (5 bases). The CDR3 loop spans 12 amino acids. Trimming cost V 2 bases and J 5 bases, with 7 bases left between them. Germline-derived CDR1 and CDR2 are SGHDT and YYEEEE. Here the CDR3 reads CASSFGGETQYF. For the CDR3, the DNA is TGTGCCAGCAGCTTTGGCGGGGAGACCCAGTACTTC. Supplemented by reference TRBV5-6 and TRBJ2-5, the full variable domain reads DAGVTQSPTHLIKTRGQQVTLRCSPKSGHDTVSWYQQALGQGPQFIFQYYEEEERQRGNFPDRFSGHQFPNYSSELNVNALLLGDSALYLCASSFGGETQYFGPGTRLLVL.

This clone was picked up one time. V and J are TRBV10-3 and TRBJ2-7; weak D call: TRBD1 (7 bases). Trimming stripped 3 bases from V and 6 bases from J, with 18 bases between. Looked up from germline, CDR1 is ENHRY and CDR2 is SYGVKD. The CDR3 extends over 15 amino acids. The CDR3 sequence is CAISDLSRGTGEQYF. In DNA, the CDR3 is TGTGCCATCAGTGATTTAAGCAGGGGGACTGGCGAGCAGTACTTC.

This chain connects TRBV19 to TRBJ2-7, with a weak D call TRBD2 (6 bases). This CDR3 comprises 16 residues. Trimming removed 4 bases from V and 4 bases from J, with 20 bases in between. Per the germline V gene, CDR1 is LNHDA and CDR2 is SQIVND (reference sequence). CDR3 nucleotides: TGTGCCAGTAGTACCCGTTCGGCTAGCGCAATATACGAGCAGTACTTC. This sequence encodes CASSTRSASAIYEQYF.

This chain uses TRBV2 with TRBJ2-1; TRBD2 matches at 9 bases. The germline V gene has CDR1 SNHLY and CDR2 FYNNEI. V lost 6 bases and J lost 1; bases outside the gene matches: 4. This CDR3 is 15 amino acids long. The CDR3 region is CASRELAGSYNEQFF. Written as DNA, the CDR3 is TGTGCCAGCAGGGAACTAGCGGGTTCCTACAATGAGCAGTTCTTC.

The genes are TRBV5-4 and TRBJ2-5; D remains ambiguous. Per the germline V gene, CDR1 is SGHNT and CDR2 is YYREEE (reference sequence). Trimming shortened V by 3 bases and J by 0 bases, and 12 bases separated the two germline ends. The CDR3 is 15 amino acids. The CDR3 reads CASSSPTAYQETQYF. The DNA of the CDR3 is TGTGCCAGCAGCTCGCCCACTGCTTACCAAGAGACCCAGTACTTC.

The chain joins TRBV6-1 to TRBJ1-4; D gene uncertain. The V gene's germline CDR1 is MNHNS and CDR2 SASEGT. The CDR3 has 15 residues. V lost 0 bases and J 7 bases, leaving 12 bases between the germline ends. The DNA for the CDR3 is TGTGCCAGCAGTGAAGCCCCCGGGTTGCTTGAAAAACTGTTTTTT. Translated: CASSEAPGLLEKLFF.